Listed below are T cell receptor beta chains from one sample, sequenced in a study of low-dose radiotherapy and immunotherapy resistance in tumors. TCRdb analysed the reads with MiXCR anew, one entry per CDR3 protein. The sample lists 65,000 to 85,000 distinct CDR3 sequences, 15% to 20% occurring once. The sample in question was PBMCs, obtained after low-dose radiotherapy plus immunotherapy. The receptors originated from a male donor with prostate cancer. Each CDR3 is given with its conserved first and last residue. The order of the fields is J gene, clone size, V gene, D gene, CDR3 DNA, CDR3 protein. D genes are given only for firm matches. Clone size is shown for a subset of rows, as once, few, many or a class of expanded clone.

TRBJ1-3 many TRBV20-1 NA TGCAGTGCTAGCTCCGCCAACACCATATATTTT CSASSANTIYF
TRBJ1-1 NA TRBV18 NA TGTGCCAGCTCCCCAGGGGCGGAGAACACTGAAGCTTTCTTT CASSPGAENTEAFF
TRBJ2-1 few TRBV20-1 TRBD2 TGCAGTGCTAGAGGCGCTAGCGGCAAACTAAGAGTCAATGAGCAGTTCTTC CSARGASGKLRVNEQFF
TRBJ2-7 many TRBV30 NA TGTGCCTGGAGCCCCGGGTACTACGAGCAGTACTTC CAWSPGYYEQYF
TRBJ2-7 many TRBV20-1 NA TGCAGTGCTATGGCGCCACCCTACGAGCAGTACTTC CSAMAPPYEQYF
TRBJ2-7 few TRBV9 NA TGTGCCAGCAGCGTAGAACAGGGCCCAACCTACGAGCAGTACTTC CASSVEQGPTYEQYF
TRBJ1-2 many TRBV4-1 NA TGCGCCAGCAGCCAAGATTCCCGTAACTATGGCTACACCTTC CASSQDSRNYGYTF
TRBJ2-7 many TRBV18 NA TGTGCCAGCTCACTATCGACAGGCTACGAGCAGTACTTC CASSLSTGYEQYF
TRBJ2-7 many TRBV10-2 TRBD2 TGCGCCAGCAGTGAGAAGCGGGGGTACGAGCAGTACTTC CASSEKRGYEQYF
TRBJ2-7 many TRBV4-3 TRBD2 TGCGCCAGCAGCTTGGGGCGGGAGAGCTCCTACGAGCAGTACTTC CASSLGRESSYEQYF
TRBJ2-2 few TRBV6-2/TRBV6-3 NA TGTGCCAGCAGTACCCTCGAGAGCAGCGGGGAGCTGTTTTTT CASSTLESSGELFF
TRBJ2-7 many TRBV14 TRBD2 TGTGCCAGCAGCCAACCGGGACTAGCGCCAACCTACGAGCAGTACTTC CASSQPGLAPTYEQYF
TRBJ2-1 NA TRBV25-1 NA TGTGCCAGCAGTGATTGGCAGAACAATGAGCAGTTCTTC CASSDWQNNEQFF
TRBJ1-3 NA TRBV5-1 NA TGCGCCAGCAGCACCGGGACCTCCTCTGGAAACACCATATATTTT CASSTGTSSGNTIYF
TRBJ2-7 many TRBV12-3/TRBV12-4 TRBD1 TGTGCCAGCAGTTTACAGGGGGCTGGGTACGAGCAGTACTTC CASSLQGAGYEQYF
TRBJ2-5 NA TRBV18 NA TGTGCCAGCTCACCTCGCATAGAGGAGCAAGAGACCCAGTACTTC CASSPRIEEQETQYF
TRBJ1-2 few TRBV20-1 NA TGCAGTGCGGGCTATGGCAACACCTTC CSAGYGNTF
TRBJ2-1 many TRBV7-2 TRBD2 TGTGCCAGCAGCTTAGGGACTAGCTTATCATCAGAGCAGTTCTTC CASSLGTSLSSEQFF
TRBJ2-7 NA TRBV28 TRBD1 TGTGCCAGCAGGACCGGACAGGGACGGTACGAGCAGTACTTC CASRTGQGRYEQYF
TRBJ2-2 many TRBV28 TRBD1 TGTGCCAGCAGTTCGACAGGGGAGAACACCGGGGAGCTGTTTTTT CASSSTGENTGELFF
TRBJ2-7 many TRBV20-1 TRBD2 TGCAGTGCTAGGCCAACTAGCGGCCCTAGCTCCTACGAGCAGTACTTC CSARPTSGPSSYEQYF
TRBJ2-2 many TRBV19 TRBD1 TGTGCCAGTACACCAACCGGGACAGGGGGCGGGGAGCTGTTTTTT CASTPTGTGGGELFF
TRBJ1-2 many TRBV2 TRBD1 TGTGCCAGCGCGGATCAGGGGGGGCTAAACTATGGCTACACCTTC CASADQGGLNYGYTF
TRBJ2-1 many TRBV20-1 NA TGCAGTGCGGCCCCCTGGGGGAGCTCCTACAATGAGCAGTTCTTC CSAAPWGSSYNEQFF
TRBJ2-2 many TRBV29-1 TRBD1 TGCAGCGTCTCCGGGACAGCGTTAACCGGGGAGCTGTTTTTT CSVSGTALTGELFF